These 10 T cell receptor beta chains came from one sample sequenced in a study of vaccination and CD4 T cells after COVID-19. These receptors are not linked to any known antigen. The Oncomine TCR Beta short-read assay sequenced DNA from cultured CD4+ T cells. TCRdb re-called the PCR reads through MiXCR, storing one row per CDR3 protein. This table has 5,700 or so distinct CDR3 sequences, under 40% appearing once. Indicated treatment: approximately nine-day PBMC culture with coronavirus spike peptide pools or control peptides (ViraFEST assay). This material consisted of CD4+ T cells from blood, cultured in vitro, taken after SARS-CoV-2 vaccination. The origin of the receptors is a human donor who had recovered from COVID-19.

The V and J genes are TRBV18 and TRBJ1-1; D may be TRBD1 (5 bases). V shed 4 bases and J shed 5 bases, with 17 bases lying between them. The CDR3 loop spans 15 amino acids. CDR1 is KGHSH, CDR2 LQKENI, per germline. CDR3 region: CASSLNGQGGTEAFF. The CDR3 bases are TGTGCCAGCTCACTCAACGGGCAGGGAGGAACTGAAGCTTTCTTT.

The chain is built from TRBV6-2 or TRBV6-3 and TRBJ1-1, with D uncertain. CDR1 is MNHEY, CDR2 SVGEGT, per germline. The ends were cut back, 3 bases at V and 0 bases at J, with 8 bases in the middle. This CDR3 has 14 amino acids. CDR3 sequence reads: CASSYFAVNTEAFF. CDR3 in DNA: TGTGCCAGCAGTTATTTCGCAGTGAACACTGAAGCTTTCTTT.

V gene TRBV11-2 combines with J gene TRBJ1-1; D possibly corresponds to TRBD1 (5 bases). CDR3 length equals 15 residues. Germline values: CDR1 SGHAT, CDR2 FQNNGV. Trimming removed 4 bases from V and 11 bases from J, with 23 bases in between. CDR3 region: CASSSLRGREVLAFF. For the CDR3, the DNA is TGTGCCAGCAGCTCTCTGAGGGGAAGGGAGGTATTGGCTTTCTTT.

In nucleotides, the CDR3 is TGTGCCAGCAGCTTTTCAGCGGGAGGGCCTCTGGGAGACGAGCAGTACTTC. Its translation: CASSFSAGGPLGDEQYF. This sequence joins TRBV5-5 and TRBJ2-7; 10 bases map to TRBD2. Germline V gene lookup returns CDR1 SGHKS and CDR2 YYEKEE (reference sequence). Trimming at V came to 2 bases and at J to 5 bases, leaving 13 bases not matched to a gene. The CDR3 has 17 residues.

A single count supports this clonotype. V and J are TRBV5-1 and TRBJ2-7, with a tentative D call TRBD1 (6 bases). Germline V gives CDR1 SGHRS, CDR2 YFSETQ. Between the trimmed V and J ends, which lost 4 bases and 3 bases, there was a span of 14 bases. CDR3 length: 14 residues. The CDR3 here is CASSTGLTNYEQYF. The CDR3 DNA follows: TGCGCCAGCAGCACAGGGCTCACCAACTACGAGCAGTACTTC.

This clonotype has more than one count but fewer than ten. The chain is built from TRBV4-1 and TRBJ1-2; possible D gene TRBD1, 6 bases. The germline gives CDR1 MGHRA, CDR2 YSYEKL. The CDR3 loop spans 15 amino acids. V lost 6 bases to trimming and J lost 4 bases, with 18 bases between them. Here the CDR3 reads CASSQRGRGGYGYTF. CDR3 bases: TGCGCCAGCAGTCAAAGGGGGAGGGGAGGCTATGGCTACACCTTC.

The CDR3 DNA is TGCAGTGCCTTACAGGGGTTAGACACCGGGGAGCTGTTTTTT. As protein: CSALQGLDTGELFF. V is TRBV20-1 and J is TRBJ2-2; 7 bases align to TRBD1. Germline values: CDR1 DFQATT, CDR2 SNEGSKA (reference sequence). The length of the CDR3 is 14 residues. V lost 6 bases, J lost 3 bases, and 7 bases stayed unmatched.

This sequence joins TRBV5-5 and TRBJ1-1; the D is unclear. CDR3 length: 14 amino acids. Trimming took 0 bases from V and 4 from J, leaving 10 bases between them. Germline V gene data show CDR1 as SGHKS and CDR2 as YYEKEE (reference sequence). CDR3 in amino acids: CASSLVGRGTEAFF. The DNA of the CDR3 is TGTGCCAGCAGCTTGGTAGGGAGAGGCACTGAAGCTTTCTTT.

The chain couples TRBV5-1 to TRBJ2-1; perhaps TRBD2 as D (5 bases). V lost 3 bases to trimming and J lost 8 bases, with 18 bases between them. The CDR3 covers 15 residues. Germline CDR1 is SGHRS and CDR2 is YFSETQ. Here the CDR3 reads CASSSMRGLRDEQFF. DNA for the CDR3: TGCGCCAGCAGCTCTATGAGAGGGCTGAGGGATGAGCAGTTCTTC.

The V call is TRBV5-5, the J call TRBJ1-6; D is uncertain. The CDR3 has 16 residues. Germline assignment: CDR1 SGHKS and CDR2 YYEKEE (reference sequence). V was trimmed by 0 bases and J by 2 bases, leaving 9 bases between them. The CDR3 loop is CASSLEPQPYNSPLHF. The CDR3 DNA follows: TGTGCCAGCAGCTTGGAACCGCAGCCCTATAATTCACCCCTCCACTTT. Full variable domain (outside the CDR3, taken from reference TRBV5-5 and TRBJ1-6): DAGVTQSPTHLIKTRGQQVTLRCSPISGHKSVSWYQQVLGQGPQFIFQYYEKEERGRGNFPDRFSARQFPNYSSELNVNALLLGDSALYLCASSLEPQPYNSPLHFGNGTRLTVT.